Below are 21 T cell receptor beta chains sequenced from a single sample in a study of PD-1 blockade in classical Hodgkin lymphoma. Sequenced by immunoSEQ multiplex PCR; TCRdb stores in-frame clones only, minus some. The profile covers around 6,000 clones, with approximately 75% appearing a single time and more than 30% taken by the ten largest. In every patient, relapse followed autologous stem cell transplantation, while exposure to brentuximab vedotin differed. The sample consisted of peripheral blood mononuclear cells (PBMCs), taken at baseline. These receptors all stem from a human donor with classical Hodgkin lymphoma.

As DNA, the CDR3 is TGTGCCAGCGATATTATGTCGGGGCCTGTCGCGAACACTGAAGCTTTCTTT. Encoded protein: CASDIMSGPVANTEAFF. The chain has TRBV28 and TRBJ1-1; D perhaps matches TRBD1 (5 bases). The CDR3 runs 17 residues. V was trimmed by 8 bases and J by 1 base, leaving 23 bases between them. Germline V gene sequence: CDR1 MDHEN, CDR2 SYDVKM.

The CDR3 DNA reads TGTGCCAGCAGCTTAACGGGGGACAGTTACGAGCAGTACTTC. Translating it yields CASSLTGDSYEQYF. The chain recombines TRBV2 with TRBJ2-7; a possible D gene is TRBD1 (7 bases). Germline CDR1 SNHLY, CDR2 FYNNEI. The CDR3 has 14 amino acids. V lost 6 bases and J 4 bases, leaving 16 bases between the germline ends.

The V gene is TRBV7-9, the J gene TRBJ2-7, with D tentatively TRBD1 (5 bases). CDR1 and CDR2 from the germline V gene are SEHNR and FQNEAQ (reference sequence). The CDR3 sequence is 13 residues long. The ends were cut back, 6 bases at V and 5 bases at J, with 14 bases in the middle. DNA for the CDR3: TGTGCCAGCAGTTCGGGCACCAGGGACGAGCAGTACTTC. Translating it yields CASSSGTRDEQYF.

CDR3 loop: CASRMAKCTDTQYF. The DNA of the CDR3 is TGTGCCAGCAGGATGGCTAAGTGCACAGATACGCAGTATTTT. The chain carries TRBV21-1 and TRBJ2-3. TRBV21-1 is given as a pseudogene. The CDR3 runs to 14 residues.

Concerning this clone: An end of the junction does not agree with germline; a read error may underlie this. This specimen includes other DNA sequences encoding the same CDR3. The rearrangement links TRBV2 to TRBJ1-2; TRBD1 agrees at 7 bases. In germline, CDR1 is SNHLY, CDR2 FYNNEI. The CDR3 loop spans 16 amino acids. CDR3 protein: CASSEFDRTGVYGYTF. The CDR3 nucleotides are TGTGCCAGCAGTGAGTTCGATAGAACAGGGGTATATGGCTATACCTTC.

The rearrangement uses TRBV7-3 and TRBJ2-3; a weak D match, TRBD2 (6 bases). Per the germline V gene, CDR1 is SGHTA and CDR2 is FQGTGA. V shed 0 bases and J shed 4 bases, with 14 bases lying between them. CDR3 size: 16 residues. CDR3 sequence: CASSLTGGVVADTQYF. The CDR3 DNA reads TGTGCCAGCAGCTTAACGGGGGGAGTAGTAGCAGATACGCAGTATTTT. The complete variable domain, with remaining parts taken from reference TRBV7-3 and TRBJ2-3, reads GAGVSQTPSNKVTEKGKYVELRCDPISGHTALYWYRQSLGQGPEFLIYFQGTGAADDSGLPNDRFFAVRPEGSVSTLKIQRTERGDSAVYLCASSLTGGVVADTQYFGPGTRLTVL.

The chain has TRBV28 and TRBJ1-4, with no clear D. Trimming pared 4 bases from V and 0 bases from J, leaving 6 bases between. The CDR3 totals 14 residues. Germline values: CDR1 MDHEN, CDR2 SYDVKM. This CDR3 reads CASSSGTTNEKLFF. Here the CDR3 DNA reads TGTGCCAGCAGTTCAGGTACAACTAATGAAAAACTGTTTTTT.

A single count supports this clone. This chain joins TRBV5-1 and TRBJ2-1; maybe TRBD1 (5 bases). The germline V and J ends were trimmed by 1 base and 0 bases, with 17 bases remaining between them. Germline CDR1 is SGHRS and CDR2 is YFSETQ. This CDR3 is built from 18 residues. CDR3 sequence: CASSLLGASRSSYNEQFF. The CDR3 coding sequence is TGCGCCAGCAGCTTGCTTGGGGCCTCTAGAAGCTCCTACAATGAGCAGTTCTTC.

This clone occurred a few times. This chain joins TRBV4-2 and TRBJ2-7; 9 positions agree with TRBD1. CDR1 and CDR2 from the germline V gene are LGHNA and YNFKEQ. The V gene end was trimmed by 5 bases and the J gene end by 9 bases; junction bases not matched to a gene: 11. The CDR3 is made up of 14 amino acids. The CDR3 DNA reads as TGTGCCAGCAGCTTGGGAGAAACAGGGGGCGTGCAGTACTTC. Translation gives CASSLGETGGVQYF.

The V and J genes are TRBV29-1 and TRBJ1-5; TRBD1 is a possible D gene (6 bases). Germline values: CDR1 SQVTM, CDR2 ANQGSEA. There are 14 residues in the CDR3. Trimming took 6 bases from V and 2 from J, leaving 14 bases between them. CDR3 in DNA: TGCAGCGTGGCGACAGGTATAGGCAATCAGCCCCAGCATTTT. Translating gives CSVATGIGNQPQHF.

The V gene is TRBV9, the J gene TRBJ1-1; possibly TRBD1 for D (6 bases). Per germline, CDR1 SGDLS and CDR2 YYNGEE. This CDR3 is built from 17 residues. The germline V and J ends were trimmed by 4 bases and 2 bases, with 21 bases remaining between them. CDR3 residues: CASSPRPQGQFNTEAFF. CDR3 in DNA: TGTGCCAGCAGCCCCCGCCCACAGGGACAATTTAACACTGAAGCTTTCTTT.

J is TRBJ1-2 and V is TRBV25-1, with 7 bases that match TRBD1. Germline lookup yields CDR1 MGHDK and CDR2 SYGVNS. The length of the CDR3 is 15 residues. V trimming: 3 bases; J trimming: 8 bases; junction bases outside the gene matches: 12. The CDR3 sequence is CASSDRDSLRIGYTF. CDR3 bases: TGTGCCAGCAGTGACCGGGACAGTCTCCGAATCGGCTACACCTTC.

The chain combines TRBV7-9 with TRBJ2-7; D not certain. Germline V gives CDR1 SEHNR, CDR2 FQNEAQ (reference sequence). Trimming pared 5 bases from V and 2 bases from J, leaving 22 bases between. The CDR3 length is 17 residues. CDR3 residues: CASSPRRSSSRAYEQYF. In DNA form, the CDR3 reads TGTGCCAGCAGCCCCCGGCGTTCGAGCTCTCGGGCCTACGAGCAGTACTTC.

The chain recombines TRBV5-5 with TRBJ1-1; D is ambiguous. The CDR3 extends over 16 amino acids. Germline lookup yields CDR1 SGHKS and CDR2 YYEKEE (reference sequence). Trimming shortened V by 4 bases and J by 0 bases, and 16 bases separated the two germline ends. The CDR3 nucleotides are TGTGCCAGCAGCCAAACGGGTACCACCATGAACACTGAAGCTTTCTTT. Protein sequence: CASSQTGTTMNTEAFF.

This chain joins TRBV11-1 and TRBJ2-5; TRBD1 aligns across 8 bases. The J call may be in error: the DNA end matches TRBJ2-7 better. The CDR3 is made up of 13 amino acids. Germline assignment: CDR1 SGHAT and CDR2 FQDESV (reference sequence). CDR3 DNA: TGTGCCAGCAGAGACAGGGGAACCTACGAGCAGTACTTC. Translation: CASRDRGTYEQYF.

The J gene is TRBJ1-2, the V gene TRBV27; a weak D match, TRBD1 (5 bases). The CDR3 consists of 14 residues. Deletions cut 2 bases from V and 8 bases from J, with 15 bases between. Germline CDR1 MNHEY, CDR2 SMNVEV (reference sequence). The CDR3 nucleotides read TGTGCCAGCAGTTTAGAGGGGAGGGCCGGGGGCTACACCTTC. Translation gives CASSLEGRAGGYTF.

The gene calls are TRBV5-1 and TRBJ2-7; TRBD2 aligns across 10 bases. The CDR3 runs to 14 residues. V shed 4 bases, J shed 3 bases, and the junction held 4 bases outside the gene matches. Germline V CDR1 and CDR2: SGHRS, YFSETQ. DNA of the CDR3: TGCGCCAGCAGCCCGGGACTAGCGAGCTACGAGCAGTACTTC. Protein: CASSPGLASYEQYF.

This clone appeared a few times. This chain connects TRBV6-1 to TRBJ2-5, with TRBD2 matching over 9 bases. This CDR3 spans 15 amino acids. Germline values: CDR1 MNHNS, CDR2 SASEGT. After removal of 5 bases from V and 3 bases from J, the junction contained 7 bases not matched to a gene. The CDR3 DNA sequence: TGTGCCAGCAGTCCCCTAGCGGGAAGGGAAGAGACCCAGTACTTC. Protein sequence: CASSPLAGREETQYF.

The chain uses TRBV18 and TRBJ2-7; D uncertain. The CDR3 contains 14 residues. Germline V gene lookup returns CDR1 KGHSH and CDR2 LQKENI. V was shortened by 0 bases and J by 2 bases, with 8 bases between the two germline ends. Written as DNA, the CDR3 is TGTGCCAGCTCACCACCCCCAGGAGCCTACGAGCAGTACTTC. Protein sequence: CASSPPPGAYEQYF.

The genes are TRBV5-4 and TRBJ1-2, with D possibly matching TRBD1 (5 bases). Per the germline V gene, CDR1 is SGHNT and CDR2 is YYREEE (reference sequence). Trimming removed 2 bases at V and 4 bases at J, with 9 bases between. The CDR3 length is 13 residues. In nucleotides, the CDR3 is TGTGCCAGCAGCTTACCGGGGACCTATGGCTACACCTTC. It translates to CASSLPGTYGYTF.

This clone turned up a few times. The chain links TRBV19 to TRBJ1-3; D not certain. From germline, CDR1 is LNHDA and CDR2 SQIVND (reference sequence). There are 15 residues in the CDR3. V lost 10 bases to trimming and J lost 6 bases, with 22 bases between them. The CDR3 DNA is TGTGCCACCACAAGTGGGCTTTTGACGGCAAACACCATATATTTT. This translates into CATTSGLLTANTIYF.